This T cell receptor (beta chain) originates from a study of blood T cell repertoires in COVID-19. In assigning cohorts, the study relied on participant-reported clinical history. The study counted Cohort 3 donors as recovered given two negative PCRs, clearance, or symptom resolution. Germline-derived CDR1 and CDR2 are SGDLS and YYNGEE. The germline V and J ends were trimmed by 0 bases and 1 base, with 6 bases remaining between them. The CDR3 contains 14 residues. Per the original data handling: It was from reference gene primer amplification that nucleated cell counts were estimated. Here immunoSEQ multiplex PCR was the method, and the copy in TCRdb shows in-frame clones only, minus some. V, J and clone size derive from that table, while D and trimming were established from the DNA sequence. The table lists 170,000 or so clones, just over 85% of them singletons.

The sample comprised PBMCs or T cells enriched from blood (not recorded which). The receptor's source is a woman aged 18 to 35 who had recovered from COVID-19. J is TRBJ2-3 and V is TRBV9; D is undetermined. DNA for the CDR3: TGTGCCAGCAGCGTAGTTGAGCGCACAGATACGCAGTATTTT. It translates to CASSVVERTDTQYF. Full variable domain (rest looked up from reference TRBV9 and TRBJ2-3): DSGVTQTPKHLITATGQRVTLRCSPRSGDLSVYWYQQSLDQGLQFLIQYYNGEERAKGNILERFSAQQFPDLHSELNLSSLELGDSALYFCASSVVERTDTQYFGPGTRLTVL.